The 21 T cell receptor beta chains given below trace back to one sample, sequenced in a study of cytomegalovirus exposure and HLA in healthy donors. The study ran its PCR with 60 Vbeta and 13 Jbeta primers. The protocol was immunoSEQ multiplex PCR, while the TCRdb copy is restricted to in-frame clones and leaves out a portion. The sample records approximately 100,000 clones, around three quarters being singletons. The sequenced sample consisted of PBMCs. The receptor set was obtained from a female donor in good health and CMV-seronegative.

The chain links TRBV4-2 to TRBJ2-2; 8 nucleotides align to TRBD1. CDR3 size: 16 residues. V lost 4 bases, J lost 0 bases, and 4 bases stayed unmatched. CDR1 is LGHNA, CDR2 YNFKEQ, per germline. The CDR3 spells CASSLWTGSNTGELFF. CDR3 nucleotides: TGTGCCAGCAGCCTCTGGACAGGGTCGAACACCGGGGAGCTGTTTTTT.

The V and J genes are TRBV15 and TRBJ2-2; 7 bases fit TRBD1. The germline V gene encodes CDR1 LNHNV and CDR2 YYDKDF (reference sequence). The CDR3 consists of 15 residues. The V and J ends lost 2 bases and 7 bases, in that order; junction bases with no gene match: 7. This CDR3 reads CATSRTTQGVGELFF. The CDR3, as DNA: TGTGCCACCAGCAGAACCACCCAGGGGGTCGGGGAGCTGTTTTTT.

This sequence joins TRBV5-1 and TRBJ2-3; 9 bases agree with TRBD2. There are 16 residues in the CDR3. Trimming cost V 0 bases and J 6 bases; bases outside gene matches: 8. The germline V gene has CDR1 SGHRS and CDR2 YFSETQ. The CDR3 region is CASSLDARGGRDTQYF. CDR3 sequence (DNA): TGCGCCAGCAGCTTGGACGCGCGGGGGGGCCGGGATACGCAGTATTTT.

This clone was observed once. This chain connects TRBV10-3 to TRBJ2-7; D perhaps matches TRBD1 (6 bases). Trimming removed 0 bases from V and 1 base from J, with 7 bases in between. Germline V gene lookup returns CDR1 ENHRY and CDR2 SYGVKD. The CDR3 loop spans 14 amino acids. In DNA, the CDR3 is TGTGCCATCAGTGAGTCTCAGGGGTCCTACGAGCAGTACTTC. Translation gives CAISESQGSYEQYF.

This rearrangement joins TRBV10-2 to TRBJ1-5, with 10 bases fitting TRBD1. Germline-derived CDR1 and CDR2 are WSHSY and SAAADI. V trimming: 6 bases; J trimming: 1 base; junction bases outside the gene matches: 0. CDR3 length equals 14 residues. For the CDR3, the DNA is TGCGCCAGCAGGGACAGGGGGAGCAATCAGCCCCAGCATTTT. Protein: CASRDRGSNQPQHF.

This chain connects TRBV19 to TRBJ2-7; D is possibly TRBD1 (7 bases). The CDR3 spans 13 residues. Trimming left V 4 bases short and J 7 bases short, with 14 bases between. CDR1 and CDR2 (germline): LNHDA, SQIVND (reference sequence). The CDR3 DNA sequence: TGTGCCAGTAGTAATGTCCAGGGGGGAGAGCAGTACTTC. The encoded protein is CASSNVQGGEQYF.

The V and J genes are TRBV9 and TRBJ2-3, with 10 bases that match TRBD2. The CDR3 contains 15 residues. CDR1 is SGDLS and CDR2 is YYNGEE in the germline V gene. The trim removed 3 bases at V and 0 bases at J, leaving 1 base unmatched. The CDR3 here is CASSASGGSTDTQYF. In DNA form, the CDR3 reads TGTGCCAGCAGCGCTAGCGGGGGAAGCACAGATACGCAGTATTTT.

This clone was seen only a few times. This chain connects TRBV10-3 to TRBJ1-3, with D tentatively TRBD1 (6 bases). V lost 4 bases, J lost 6 bases, and 10 bases lay in between. Germline assignment: CDR1 ENHRY and CDR2 SYGVKD. The length of the CDR3 is 13 residues. The CDR3 sequence: CAISGQVVNTIYF. CDR3 nucleotides: TGTGCCATCAGTGGACAGGTGGTAAACACCATATATTTT.

This chain links TRBV15 with TRBJ2-7; TRBD2 might be the D (6 bases). The V and J ends lost 2 bases and 0 bases respectively, with 11 bases between them. The CDR3 covers 15 residues. Germline V gene lookup returns CDR1 LNHNV and CDR2 YYDKDF (reference sequence). The CDR3 nucleotides are TGTGCCACCAGCAGAACGGGGGAAAGCTCCTACGAGCAGTACTTC. This gives the protein CATSRTGESSYEQYF.

This rearrangement joins TRBV19 to TRBJ1-2, with D maybe TRBD1 (5 bases). The germline V and J ends were trimmed by 6 bases and 6 bases, with 17 bases remaining between them. The CDR3 length is 14 residues. Germline V gene lookup returns CDR1 LNHDA and CDR2 SQIVND (reference sequence). The CDR3 DNA is TGTGCCAGTAGGAGACAGATCAGGATGGATGGCTACACCTTC. The encoded protein is CASRRQIRMDGYTF.

The rearrangement joins TRBV11-2 to TRBJ1-5; 7 bases agree with TRBD1. CDR1 is SGHAT, CDR2 FQNNGV, per germline. Trimming cost V 5 bases and J 3 bases; bases outside gene matches: 10. The CDR3 runs 16 residues. The CDR3 DNA reads as TGTGCCAGCAGCCCTACCACAGGGGTCCTCAATCAGCCCCAGCATTTT. Amino acids: CASSPTTGVLNQPQHF.

CDR3 in amino acids: CSAGTTGGSYF. CDR3 nucleotide sequence: TGCAGTGCTGGAACGACAGGGGGTTCGTACTTC. This chain uses TRBV20-1 with TRBJ2-7; the match to TRBD1 covers 9 bases. Trimming at V came to 5 bases and at J to 12 bases, leaving 8 bases not matched to a gene. The germline CDR1 and CDR2 sequences are DFQATT and SNEGSKA (reference sequence). CDR3 length equals 11 residues.

The rearrangement uses TRBV9 and TRBJ1-6; D not certain. Germline V gives CDR1 SGDLS, CDR2 YYNGEE. Between the trimmed V and J ends, which lost 0 bases and 5 bases, there was a span of 12 bases. The CDR3 is made up of 16 amino acids. Written as DNA, the CDR3 is TGTGCCAGCAGCGTAGGGCCTTCCACAAATAATTCACCCCTCCACTTT. Protein product: CASSVGPSTNNSPLHF.

The chain recombines TRBV5-1 with TRBJ2-7; 7 bases map to TRBD1. Germline V CDR1 and CDR2: SGHRS, YFSETQ. CDR3 length: 15 residues. The V and J ends lost 3 bases and 1 base, in that order; junction bases with no gene match: 7. CDR3 residues: CASSSGQEISYEQYF. The CDR3 nucleotides read TGCGCCAGCAGCTCAGGACAGGAAATTTCCTACGAGCAGTACTTC.

The chain uses TRBV21-1 and TRBJ2-2; the table gives TRBD1 as D, unverified against the DNA. TRBV21-1 is annotated as a pseudogene. The CDR3 totals 14 residues. The CDR3 sequence: CASSLRATTGELFF. CDR3 nucleotide sequence: TGTGCCAGCAGCCTCAGGGCGACCACCGGGGAGCTGTTTTTT.

This clone has only a few counts. This rearrangement joins TRBV27 to TRBJ2-7; possibly TRBD1 for D (8 bases). The germline V and J ends were trimmed by 5 bases and 1 base, with 15 bases remaining between them. This CDR3 is built from 15 residues. Germline V lookup: CDR1 MNHEY, CDR2 SMNVEV (reference sequence). CDR3 nucleotides: TGTGCCAGCAGTCCACAGGGGGGGCGATCCTACGAGCAGTACTTC. Translating it yields CASSPQGGRSYEQYF.

This clone was observed once. The chain employs TRBV19 and TRBJ2-2; D is perhaps TRBD1 (7 bases). V was cut by 5 bases and J by 5 bases, with 24 bases left in between. Germline assignment: CDR1 LNHDA and CDR2 SQIVND (reference sequence). The CDR3 spans 18 residues. The CDR3 DNA reads TGTGCCAGTAGTCCCAGAATTTCCGGGACAGCGGGTACCGGGGAGCTGTTTTTT. It is translated as CASSPRISGTAGTGELFF.

A few counts support this clone. CDR3 nucleotide sequence: TGTGCCAGCAGTGCCTTGGGTGGGAGAAAAGCTGGAAACACCATATATTTT. Residues: CASSALGGRKAGNTIYF. V is TRBV6-1 and J is TRBJ1-3; D remains ambiguous. The CDR3 loop spans 17 amino acids. V lost 4 bases, J lost 2 bases, and 18 bases lay in between. CDR1 and CDR2 (germline): MNHNS, SASEGT.

This clone has more than one count but fewer than ten. This rearrangement joins TRBV5-6 to TRBJ2-7; D perhaps matches TRBD1 (6 bases). The CDR3 runs to 14 residues. CDR1 SGHDT and CDR2 YYEEEE come from the germline V gene. V lost 4 bases, J lost 4 bases, and 15 bases lay in between. The CDR3 region is CASSQGAGTYEQYF. Written as DNA, the CDR3 is TGTGCCAGCAGCCAAGGGGCCGGGACATACGAGCAGTACTTC.

The chain links TRBV5-1 to TRBJ2-7; TRBD1 is a possible D gene (6 bases). Trimming took off 1 base at V and 3 bases at J, with 11 bases between the two ends. The germline V gene has CDR1 SGHRS and CDR2 YFSETQ. The CDR3 length is 14 residues. For the CDR3, the DNA is TGCGCCAGCAGCTTGAGCGGACAGAACTACGAGCAGTACTTC. Translated, it gives CASSLSGQNYEQYF.

This sequence joins TRBV21-1 and TRBJ1-2; TRBD1, the table's D call, was not compared with the DNA. TRBV21-1 is a pseudogene. The CDR3 is made up of 11 amino acids. DNA for the CDR3: TGTGCCAGCAGCCCACAATATGGCTACACCTTC. Translated: CASSPQYGYTF.